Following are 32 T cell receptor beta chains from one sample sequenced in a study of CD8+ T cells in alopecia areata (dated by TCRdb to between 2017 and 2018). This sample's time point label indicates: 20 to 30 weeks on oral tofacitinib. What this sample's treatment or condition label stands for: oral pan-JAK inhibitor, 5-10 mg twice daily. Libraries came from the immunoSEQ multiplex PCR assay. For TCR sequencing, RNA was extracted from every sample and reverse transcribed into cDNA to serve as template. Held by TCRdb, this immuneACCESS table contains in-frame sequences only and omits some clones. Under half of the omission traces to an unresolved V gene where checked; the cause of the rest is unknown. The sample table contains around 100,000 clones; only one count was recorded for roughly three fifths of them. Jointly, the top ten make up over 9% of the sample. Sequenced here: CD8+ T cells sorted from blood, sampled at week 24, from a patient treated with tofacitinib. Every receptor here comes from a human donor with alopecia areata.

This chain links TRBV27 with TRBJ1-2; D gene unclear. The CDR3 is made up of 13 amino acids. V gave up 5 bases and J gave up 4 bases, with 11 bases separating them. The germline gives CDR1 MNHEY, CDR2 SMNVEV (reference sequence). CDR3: CASSPGYFYGYTF. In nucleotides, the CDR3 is TGTGCCAGCAGTCCGGGGTACTTCTATGGCTACACCTTC.

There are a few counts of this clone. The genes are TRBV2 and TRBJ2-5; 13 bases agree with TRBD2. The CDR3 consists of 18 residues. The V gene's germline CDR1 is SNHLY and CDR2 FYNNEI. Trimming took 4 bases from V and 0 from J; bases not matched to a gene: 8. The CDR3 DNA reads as TGTGCCAGCAGTGGGCGACTAGCGGGGGGAACGTACCAAGAGACCCAGTACTTC. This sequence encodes CASSGRLAGGTYQETQYF.

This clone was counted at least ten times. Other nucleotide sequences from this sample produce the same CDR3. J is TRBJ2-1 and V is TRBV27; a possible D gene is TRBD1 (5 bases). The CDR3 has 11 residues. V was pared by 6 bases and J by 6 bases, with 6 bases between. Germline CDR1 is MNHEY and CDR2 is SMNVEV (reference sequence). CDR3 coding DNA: TGTGCCAGCAGCACAGGCAATGAGCAGTTCTTC. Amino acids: CASSTGNEQFF.

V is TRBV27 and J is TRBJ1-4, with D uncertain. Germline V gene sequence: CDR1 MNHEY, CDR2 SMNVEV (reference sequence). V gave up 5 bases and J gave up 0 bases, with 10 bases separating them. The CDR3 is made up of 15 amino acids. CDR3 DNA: TGTGCCAGCAGTCTAGCGTTAGCAACTAATGAAAAACTGTTTTTT. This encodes CASSLALATNEKLFF.

CDR3 bases: TGCAGCGTTGAAACGGGACTAGCTCTCGACGAGCAGTACTTC. This codes for CSVETGLALDEQYF. This chain uses TRBV29-1 with TRBJ2-7, with 9 bases that match TRBD2. CDR1 is SQVTM and CDR2 is ANQGSEA in the germline V gene. This CDR3 spans 14 amino acids. Losses at the gene ends were 2 bases for V and 5 bases for J; bases not matched to a gene: 7.

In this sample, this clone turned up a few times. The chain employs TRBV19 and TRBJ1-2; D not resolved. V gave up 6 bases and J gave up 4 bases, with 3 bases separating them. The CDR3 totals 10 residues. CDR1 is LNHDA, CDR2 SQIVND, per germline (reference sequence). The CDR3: CASRSYGYTF. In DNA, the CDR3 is TGTGCCAGTAGGAGCTATGGCTACACCTTC.

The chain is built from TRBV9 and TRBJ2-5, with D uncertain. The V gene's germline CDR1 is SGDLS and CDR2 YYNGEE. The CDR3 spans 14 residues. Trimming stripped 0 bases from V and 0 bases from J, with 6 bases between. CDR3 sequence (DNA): TGTGCCAGCAGCGTAGGCGCGTACCAAGAGACCCAGTACTTC. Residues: CASSVGAYQETQYF.

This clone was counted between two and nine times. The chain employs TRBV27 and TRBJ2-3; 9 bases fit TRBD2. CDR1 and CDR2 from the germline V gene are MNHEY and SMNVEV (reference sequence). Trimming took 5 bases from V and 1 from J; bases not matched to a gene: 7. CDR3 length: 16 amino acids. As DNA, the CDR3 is TGTGCCAGCAGTACTTTAGCGGGGGCCGGCACAGATACGCAGTATTTT. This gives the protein CASSTLAGAGTDTQYF.

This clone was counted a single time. Here the CDR3 DNA reads TGTGCCAGCAGCTTCTCGGGGGGCACTGAAGCTTTCTTT. This codes for CASSFSGGTEAFF. The chain joins TRBV5-6 to TRBJ1-1; possibly TRBD1 for D (5 bases). Germline lookup yields CDR1 SGHDT and CDR2 YYEEEE. V lost 2 bases and J 4 bases, leaving 9 bases between the germline ends. The CDR3 is made up of 13 amino acids.

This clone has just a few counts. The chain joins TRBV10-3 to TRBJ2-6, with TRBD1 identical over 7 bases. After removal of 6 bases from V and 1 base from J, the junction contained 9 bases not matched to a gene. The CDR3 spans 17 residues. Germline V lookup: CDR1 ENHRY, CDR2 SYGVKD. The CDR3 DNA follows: TGTGCCATCAGGGCGACAGGGTTCACGTCTGGGGCCAACGTCCTGACTTTC. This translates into CAIRATGFTSGANVLTF.

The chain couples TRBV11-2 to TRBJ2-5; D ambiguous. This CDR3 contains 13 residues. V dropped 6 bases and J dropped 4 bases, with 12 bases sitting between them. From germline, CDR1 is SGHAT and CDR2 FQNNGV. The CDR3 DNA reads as TGTGCCAGCAGGTTCATGGGTGCAGAGACCCAGTACTTC. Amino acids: CASRFMGAETQYF.

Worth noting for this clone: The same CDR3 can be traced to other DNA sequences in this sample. CDR3 residues: CASSQAQGGGYTF. The CDR3 DNA sequence: TGTGCCAGCAGCCAAGCACAGGGAGGAGGCTACACCTTC. The chain has TRBV14 and TRBJ1-2; TRBD1 is a possible D gene (6 bases). The germline V and J ends were trimmed by 1 base and 8 bases, with 11 bases remaining between them. The CDR3 spans 13 residues. CDR1 and CDR2 from the germline V gene are SGHDN and FVKESK.

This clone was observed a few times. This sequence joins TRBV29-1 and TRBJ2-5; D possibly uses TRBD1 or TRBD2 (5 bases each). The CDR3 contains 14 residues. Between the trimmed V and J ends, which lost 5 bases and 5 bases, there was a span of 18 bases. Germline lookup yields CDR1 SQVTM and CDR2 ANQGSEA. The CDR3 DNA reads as TGCAGCGTTTATGAGGGTCTAGCAGGGGAGACCCAGTACTTC. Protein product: CSVYEGLAGETQYF.

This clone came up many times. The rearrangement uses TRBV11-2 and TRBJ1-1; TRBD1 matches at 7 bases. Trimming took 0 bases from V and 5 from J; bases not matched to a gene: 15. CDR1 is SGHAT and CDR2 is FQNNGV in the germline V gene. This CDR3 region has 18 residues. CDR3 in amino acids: CASSLEVWQGDVWTEAFF. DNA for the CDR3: TGTGCCAGCAGCTTAGAGGTTTGGCAGGGGGACGTTTGGACTGAAGCTTTCTTT.

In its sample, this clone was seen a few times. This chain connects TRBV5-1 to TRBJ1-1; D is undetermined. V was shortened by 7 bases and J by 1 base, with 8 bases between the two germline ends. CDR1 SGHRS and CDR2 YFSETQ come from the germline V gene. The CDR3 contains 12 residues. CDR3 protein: CASGRSNTEAFF. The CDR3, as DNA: TGCGCCAGCGGCAGGTCGAACACTGAAGCTTTCTTT.

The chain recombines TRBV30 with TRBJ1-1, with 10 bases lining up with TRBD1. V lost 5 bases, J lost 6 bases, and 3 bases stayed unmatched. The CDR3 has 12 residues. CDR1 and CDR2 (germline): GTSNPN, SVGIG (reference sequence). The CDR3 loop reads CAWGQGGAEAFF. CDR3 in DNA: TGTGCCTGGGGACAGGGGGGCGCTGAAGCTTTCTTT.

This CDR3 is CASSAWTGNEQFF. DNA for the CDR3: TGTGCCAGCAGCGCCTGGACAGGGAATGAGCAGTTCTTC. The V gene is TRBV9, the J gene TRBJ2-1; TRBD1 aligns across 8 bases. The CDR3 spans 13 residues. The trim removed 3 bases at V and 7 bases at J, leaving 3 bases unmatched. The germline V gene has CDR1 SGDLS and CDR2 YYNGEE. The variable domain in full, completed from reference TRBV9 and TRBJ2-1, reads DSGVTQTPKHLITATGQRVTLRCSPRSGDLSVYWYQQSLDQGLQFLIQYYNGEERAKGNILERFSAQQFPDLHSELNLSSLELGDSALYFCASSAWTGNEQFFGPGTRLTVL.

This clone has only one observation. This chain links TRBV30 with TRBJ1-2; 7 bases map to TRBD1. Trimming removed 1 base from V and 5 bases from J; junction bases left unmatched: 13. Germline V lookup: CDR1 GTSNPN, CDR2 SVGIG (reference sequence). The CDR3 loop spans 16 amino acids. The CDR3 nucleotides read TGTGCCTGGAGTGATGAGGGGGCCGCACTAATTTATGGCTACACCTTC. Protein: CAWSDEGAALIYGYTF.

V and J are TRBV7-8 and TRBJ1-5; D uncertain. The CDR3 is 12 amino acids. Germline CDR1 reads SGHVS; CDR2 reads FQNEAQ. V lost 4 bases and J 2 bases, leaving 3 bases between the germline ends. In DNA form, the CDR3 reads TGTGCCAGCAGCTCCGGCAATCAGCCCCAGCATTTT. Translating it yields CASSSGNQPQHF.

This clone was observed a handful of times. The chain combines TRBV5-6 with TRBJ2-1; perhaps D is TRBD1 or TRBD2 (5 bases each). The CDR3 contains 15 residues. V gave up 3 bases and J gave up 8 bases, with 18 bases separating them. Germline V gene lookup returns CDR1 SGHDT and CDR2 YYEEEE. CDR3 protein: CASSWGTGTIDEQFF. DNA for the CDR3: TGTGCCAGCAGCTGGGGGACCGGGACCATAGATGAGCAGTTCTTC.

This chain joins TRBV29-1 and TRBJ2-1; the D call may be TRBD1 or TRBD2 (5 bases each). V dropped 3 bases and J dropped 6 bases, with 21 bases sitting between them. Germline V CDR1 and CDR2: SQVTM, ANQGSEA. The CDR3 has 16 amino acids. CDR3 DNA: TGCAGCGTTGACTCCGGGGACCAGGGCGACCTCAATGAGCAGTTCTTC. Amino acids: CSVDSGDQGDLNEQFF.

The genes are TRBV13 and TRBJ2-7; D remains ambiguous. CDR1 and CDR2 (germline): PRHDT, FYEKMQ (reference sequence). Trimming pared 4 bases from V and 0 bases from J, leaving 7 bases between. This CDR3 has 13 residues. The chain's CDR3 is CASSSGTSYEQYF. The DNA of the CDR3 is TGTGCCAGCAGCTCCGGTACCTCCTACGAGCAGTACTTC.

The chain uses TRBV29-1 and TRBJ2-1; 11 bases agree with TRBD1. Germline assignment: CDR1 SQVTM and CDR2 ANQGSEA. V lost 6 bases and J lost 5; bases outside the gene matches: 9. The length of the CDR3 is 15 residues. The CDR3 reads CSVGTPGQGDNEQFF. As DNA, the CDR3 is TGCAGCGTGGGAACCCCGGGACAGGGGGACAATGAGCAGTTCTTC.

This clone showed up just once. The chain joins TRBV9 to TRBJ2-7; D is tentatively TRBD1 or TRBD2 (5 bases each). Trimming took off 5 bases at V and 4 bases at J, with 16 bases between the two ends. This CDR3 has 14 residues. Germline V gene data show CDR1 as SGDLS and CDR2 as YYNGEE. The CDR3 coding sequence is TGTGCCAGCAGTCCCCGAGGGGCAGGTTACGAGCAGTACTTC. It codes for CASSPRGAGYEQYF.

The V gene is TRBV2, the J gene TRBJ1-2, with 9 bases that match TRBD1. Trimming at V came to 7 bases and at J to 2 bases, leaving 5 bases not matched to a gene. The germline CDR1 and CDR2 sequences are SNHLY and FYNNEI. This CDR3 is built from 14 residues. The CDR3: CASTPDRGNYGYTF. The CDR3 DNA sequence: TGTGCCAGCACCCCGGACAGGGGAAACTATGGCTACACCTTC.

Here the CDR3 DNA reads TGTGCCTCCACCCAAGGGGGCAACTATGGCTACACCTTC. Its translation is CASTQGGNYGYTF. This chain connects TRBV5-4 to TRBJ1-2; 7 nucleotides match TRBD1. Trimming removed 10 bases from V and 2 bases from J; junction bases left unmatched: 8. Germline V gene sequence: CDR1 SGHNT, CDR2 YYREEE (reference sequence). The CDR3 has 13 amino acids.

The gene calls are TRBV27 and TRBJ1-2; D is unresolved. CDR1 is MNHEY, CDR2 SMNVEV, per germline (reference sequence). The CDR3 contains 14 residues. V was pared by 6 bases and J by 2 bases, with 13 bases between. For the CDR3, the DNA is TGTGCCAGCAGCCCCCGGGAAAAAAACTATGGCTACACCTTC. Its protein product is CASSPREKNYGYTF.

The CDR3 loop reads CASSQDGKGYQPQHF. The DNA for the CDR3 is TGCGCCAGCAGCCAAGATGGAAAAGGCTATCAGCCCCAGCATTTT. This chain uses TRBV4-1 with TRBJ1-5; unclear D gene. CDR1 and CDR2 (germline): MGHRA, YSYEKL. The CDR3 consists of 15 residues. Trimming took 0 bases from V and 5 from J, leaving 11 bases between them.

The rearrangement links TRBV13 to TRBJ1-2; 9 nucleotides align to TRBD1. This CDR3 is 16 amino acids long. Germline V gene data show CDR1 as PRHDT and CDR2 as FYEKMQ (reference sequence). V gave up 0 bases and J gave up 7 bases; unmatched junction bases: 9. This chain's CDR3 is CASSLGPGTGQTGYTF. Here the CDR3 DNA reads TGTGCCAGCAGCTTAGGCCCCGGGACAGGGCAAACTGGCTACACCTTC.

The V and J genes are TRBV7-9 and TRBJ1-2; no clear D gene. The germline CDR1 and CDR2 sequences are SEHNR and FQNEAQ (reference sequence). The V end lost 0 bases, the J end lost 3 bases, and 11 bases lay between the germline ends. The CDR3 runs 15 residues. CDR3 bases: TGTGCCAGCAGCTTAGCTTCTTCCGAACACTATGGCTACACCTTC. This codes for CASSLASSEHYGYTF.

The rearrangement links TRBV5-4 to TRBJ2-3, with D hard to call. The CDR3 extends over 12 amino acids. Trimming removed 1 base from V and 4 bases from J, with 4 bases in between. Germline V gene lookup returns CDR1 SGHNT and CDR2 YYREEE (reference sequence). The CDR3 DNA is TGTGCCAGCAGCTTGTATGCAGATACGCAGTATTTT. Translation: CASSLYADTQYF.

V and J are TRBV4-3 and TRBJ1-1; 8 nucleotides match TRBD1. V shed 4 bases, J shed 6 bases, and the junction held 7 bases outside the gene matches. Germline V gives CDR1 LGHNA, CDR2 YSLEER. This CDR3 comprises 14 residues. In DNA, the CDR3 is TGCGCCAGCAGCCCCGGGACAGGCTATTCTGAAGCTTTCTTT. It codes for CASSPGTGYSEAFF.